This T cell receptor (beta chain) comes out of a study of blood T cells in healthy people across ages. The use of a sample-barcoded 5' primer and a J-beta primer mix characterized a second PCR of about 7 to 12 cycles. Each CDR3 protein is one row after TCRdb ran MiXCR on the 5' RACE reads. The repertoire holds about 1.7 million distinct CDR3 sequences, with 28% as singletons. The TCR sequence derives from a woman aged 30 to 39 in good health. Specimen: blood.

DNA of the CDR3: TGTGCCAGTCATCAAGGAGATACGCAGTATTTT. It yields the protein CASHQGDTQYF. The chain employs TRBV19 and TRBJ2-3; D is unresolved. Germline V CDR1 and CDR2: LNHDA, SQIVND (reference sequence). This CDR3 contains 11 residues. Trimming left V 8 bases short and J 5 bases short, with 8 bases between.